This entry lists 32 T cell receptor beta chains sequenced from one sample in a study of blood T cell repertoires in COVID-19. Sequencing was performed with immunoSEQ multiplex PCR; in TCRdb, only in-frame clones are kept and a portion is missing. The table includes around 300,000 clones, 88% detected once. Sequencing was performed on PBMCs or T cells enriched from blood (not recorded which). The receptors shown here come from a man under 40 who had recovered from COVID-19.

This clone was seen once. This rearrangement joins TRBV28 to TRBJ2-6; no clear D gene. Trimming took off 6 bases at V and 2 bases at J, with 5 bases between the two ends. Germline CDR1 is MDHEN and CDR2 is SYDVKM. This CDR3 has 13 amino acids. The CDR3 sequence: CASSTAGANVLTF. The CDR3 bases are TGTGCCAGCAGCACAGCTGGGGCCAACGTCCTGACTTTC.

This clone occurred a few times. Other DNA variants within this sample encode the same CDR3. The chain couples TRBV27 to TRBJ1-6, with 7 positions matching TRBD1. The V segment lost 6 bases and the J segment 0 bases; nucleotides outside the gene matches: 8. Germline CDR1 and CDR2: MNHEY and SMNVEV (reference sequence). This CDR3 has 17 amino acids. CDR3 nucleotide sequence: TGTGCCAGCAGCCTCCGACAGGGCCCCTCCTATAATTCACCCCTCCACTTT. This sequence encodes CASSLRQGPSYNSPLHF.

CDR3 region: CASSYRGQGQPQHF. The DNA of the CDR3 is TGTGCCAGCAGCTACCGTGGGCAGGGACAGCCCCAGCATTTT. This chain uses TRBV7-2 with TRBJ1-5, with TRBD1 as a possible D gene (5 bases). Germline V lookup: CDR1 SGHTA, CDR2 FQGNSA. The CDR3 runs to 14 residues. The V gene lost 4 bases and the J gene lost 7 bases, with 14 bases spanning the gap.

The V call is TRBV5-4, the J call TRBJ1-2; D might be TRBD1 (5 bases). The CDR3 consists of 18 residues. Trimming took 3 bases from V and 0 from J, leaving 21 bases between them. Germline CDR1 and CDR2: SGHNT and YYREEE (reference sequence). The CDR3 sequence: CASSSQTAWGKPNYGYTF. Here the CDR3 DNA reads TGTGCCAGCAGCTCCCAAACGGCGTGGGGCAAACCTAACTATGGCTACACCTTC.

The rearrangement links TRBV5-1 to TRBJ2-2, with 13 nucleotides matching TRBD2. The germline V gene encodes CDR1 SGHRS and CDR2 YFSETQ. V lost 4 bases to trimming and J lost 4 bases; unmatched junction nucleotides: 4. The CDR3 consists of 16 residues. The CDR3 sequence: CASSLRLAGGTGELFF. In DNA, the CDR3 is TGCGCCAGCAGCCTGCGACTAGCGGGGGGCACCGGGGAGCTGTTTTTT. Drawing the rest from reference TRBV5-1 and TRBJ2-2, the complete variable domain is KAGVTQTPRYLIKTRGQQVTLSCSPISGHRSVSWYQQTPGQGLQFLFEYFSETQRNKGNFPGRFSGRQFSNSRSEMNVSTLELGDSALYLCASSLRLAGGTGELFFGEGSRLTVL.

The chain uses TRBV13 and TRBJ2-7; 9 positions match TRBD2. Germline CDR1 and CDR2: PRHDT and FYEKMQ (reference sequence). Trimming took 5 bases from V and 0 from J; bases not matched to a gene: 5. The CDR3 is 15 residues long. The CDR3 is CASSGRGLASYEQYF. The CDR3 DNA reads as TGTGCCAGCAGCGGGAGGGGACTAGCCTCCTACGAGCAGTACTTC.

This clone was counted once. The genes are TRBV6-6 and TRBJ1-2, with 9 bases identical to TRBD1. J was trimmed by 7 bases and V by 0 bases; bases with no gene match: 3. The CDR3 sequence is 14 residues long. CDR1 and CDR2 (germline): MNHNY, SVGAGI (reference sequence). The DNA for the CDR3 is TGTGCCAGCAGTTACTCGGACAGGGGACCTGGCTACACCTTC. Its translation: CASSYSDRGPGYTF.

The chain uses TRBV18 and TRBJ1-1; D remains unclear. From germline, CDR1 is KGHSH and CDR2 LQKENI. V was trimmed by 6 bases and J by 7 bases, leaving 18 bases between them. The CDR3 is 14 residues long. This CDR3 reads CASSHSSQQDEAFF. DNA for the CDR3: TGTGCCAGCTCCCACTCTAGCCAGCAGGATGAAGCTTTCTTT.

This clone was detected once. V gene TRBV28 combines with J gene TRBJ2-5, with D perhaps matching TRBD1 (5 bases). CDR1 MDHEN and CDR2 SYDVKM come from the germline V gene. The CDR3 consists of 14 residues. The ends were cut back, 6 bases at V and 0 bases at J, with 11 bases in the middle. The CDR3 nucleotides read TGTGCCAGCAGAAACCCAGGGAACCAAGAGACCCAGTACTTC. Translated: CASRNPGNQETQYF.

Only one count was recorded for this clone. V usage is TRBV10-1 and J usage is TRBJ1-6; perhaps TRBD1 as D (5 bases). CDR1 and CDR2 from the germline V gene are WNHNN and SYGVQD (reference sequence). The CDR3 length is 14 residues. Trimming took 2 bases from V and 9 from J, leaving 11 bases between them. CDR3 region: CASSETGELSPLHF. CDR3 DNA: TGCGCCAGCAGTGAGACAGGAGAACTTTCACCCCTCCACTTT.

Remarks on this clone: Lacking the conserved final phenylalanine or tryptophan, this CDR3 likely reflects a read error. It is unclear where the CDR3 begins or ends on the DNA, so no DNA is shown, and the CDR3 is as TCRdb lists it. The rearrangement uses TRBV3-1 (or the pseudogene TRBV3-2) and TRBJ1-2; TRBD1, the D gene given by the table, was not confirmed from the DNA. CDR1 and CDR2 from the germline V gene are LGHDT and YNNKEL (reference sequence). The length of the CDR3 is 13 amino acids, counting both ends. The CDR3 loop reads CASSQDVSGRGVL.

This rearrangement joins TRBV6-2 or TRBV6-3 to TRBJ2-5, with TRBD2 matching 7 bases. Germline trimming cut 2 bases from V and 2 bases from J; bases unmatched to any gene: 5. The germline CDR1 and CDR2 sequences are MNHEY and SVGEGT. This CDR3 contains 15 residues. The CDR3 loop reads CASSYGGGFQETQYF. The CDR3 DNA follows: TGTGCCAGCAGTTACGGGGGGGGGTTTCAAGAGACCCAGTACTTC.

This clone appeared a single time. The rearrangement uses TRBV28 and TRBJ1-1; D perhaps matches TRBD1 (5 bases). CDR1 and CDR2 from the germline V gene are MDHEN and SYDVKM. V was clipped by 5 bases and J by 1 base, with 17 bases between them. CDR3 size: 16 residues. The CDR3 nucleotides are TGTGCCAGCAGTCGGGGGTATGGGGTCAAGAACACTGAAGCTTTCTTT. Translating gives CASSRGYGVKNTEAFF.

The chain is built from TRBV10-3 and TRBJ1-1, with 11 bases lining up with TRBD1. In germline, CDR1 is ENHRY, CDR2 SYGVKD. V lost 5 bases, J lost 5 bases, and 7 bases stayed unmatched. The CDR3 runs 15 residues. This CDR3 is CAISLSGTGGTEAFF. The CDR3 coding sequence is TGTGCCATCAGTCTTTCCGGGACAGGGGGGACTGAAGCTTTCTTT.

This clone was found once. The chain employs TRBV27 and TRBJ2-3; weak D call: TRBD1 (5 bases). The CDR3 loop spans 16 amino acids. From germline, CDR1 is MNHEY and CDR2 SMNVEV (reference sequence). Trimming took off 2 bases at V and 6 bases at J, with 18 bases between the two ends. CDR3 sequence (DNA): TGTGCCAGCAGTTTAGATTCTAGGGGTTATACGGATACGCAGTATTTT. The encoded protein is CASSLDSRGYTDTQYF.

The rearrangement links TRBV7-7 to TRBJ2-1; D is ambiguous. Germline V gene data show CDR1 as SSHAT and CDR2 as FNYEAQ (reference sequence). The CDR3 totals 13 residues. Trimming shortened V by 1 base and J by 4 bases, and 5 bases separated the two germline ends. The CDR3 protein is CASSLGAYNEQFF. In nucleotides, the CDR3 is TGTGCCAGCAGCTTAGGAGCATACAATGAGCAGTTCTTC.

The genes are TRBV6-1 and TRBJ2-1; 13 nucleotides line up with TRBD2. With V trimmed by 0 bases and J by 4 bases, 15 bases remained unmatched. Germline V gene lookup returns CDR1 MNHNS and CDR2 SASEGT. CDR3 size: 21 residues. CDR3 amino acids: CASSEAQTSGGIPIHYNEQFF. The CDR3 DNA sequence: TGTGCCAGCAGTGAAGCCCAGACTAGCGGGGGGATACCAATTCATTACAATGAGCAGTTCTTC.

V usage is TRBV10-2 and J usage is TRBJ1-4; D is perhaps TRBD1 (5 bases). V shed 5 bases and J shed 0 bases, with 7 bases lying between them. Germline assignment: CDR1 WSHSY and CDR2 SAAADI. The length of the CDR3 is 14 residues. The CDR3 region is CASSWTSTNEKLFF. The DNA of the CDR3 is TGCGCCAGCAGTTGGACATCAACTAATGAAAAACTGTTTTTT.

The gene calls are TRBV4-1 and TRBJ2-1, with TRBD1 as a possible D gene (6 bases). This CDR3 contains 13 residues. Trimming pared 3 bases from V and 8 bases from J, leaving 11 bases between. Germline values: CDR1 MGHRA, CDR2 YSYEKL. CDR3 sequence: CASSQNRADEQFF. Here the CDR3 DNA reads TGCGCCAGCAGCCAGAACAGGGCCGATGAGCAGTTCTTC.

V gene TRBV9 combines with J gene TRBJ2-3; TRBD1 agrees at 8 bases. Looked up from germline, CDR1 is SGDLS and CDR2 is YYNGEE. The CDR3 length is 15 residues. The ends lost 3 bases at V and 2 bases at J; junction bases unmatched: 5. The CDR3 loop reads CASSEQGAPTDTQYF. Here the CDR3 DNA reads TGTGCCAGCAGCGAGCAGGGGGCCCCCACAGATACGCAGTATTTT.

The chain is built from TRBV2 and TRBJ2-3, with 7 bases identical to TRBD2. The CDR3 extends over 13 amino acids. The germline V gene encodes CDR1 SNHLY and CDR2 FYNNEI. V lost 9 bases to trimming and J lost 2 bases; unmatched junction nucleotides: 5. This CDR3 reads CASKLAFTDTQYF. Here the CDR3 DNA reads TGTGCCAGTAAACTAGCGTTCACAGATACGCAGTATTTT. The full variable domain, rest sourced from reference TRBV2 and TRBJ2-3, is EPEVTQTPSHQVTQMGQEVILRCVPISNHLYFYWYRQILGQKVEFLVSFYNNEISEKSEIFDDQFSVERPDGSNFTLKIRSTKLEDSAMYFCASKLAFTDTQYFGPGTRLTVL.

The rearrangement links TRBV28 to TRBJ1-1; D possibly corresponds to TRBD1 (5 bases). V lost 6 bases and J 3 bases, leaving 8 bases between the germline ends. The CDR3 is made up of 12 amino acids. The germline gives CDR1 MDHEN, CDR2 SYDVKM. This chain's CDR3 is CASSQGYTEAFF. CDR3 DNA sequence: TGTGCCAGCAGCCAGGGTTACACTGAAGCTTTCTTT.

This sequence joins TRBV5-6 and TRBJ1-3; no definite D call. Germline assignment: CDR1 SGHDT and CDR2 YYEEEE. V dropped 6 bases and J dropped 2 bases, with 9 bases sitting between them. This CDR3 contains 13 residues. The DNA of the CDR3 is TGTGCCAGCAATCTAAGCCCTGGAAACACCATATATTTT. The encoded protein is CASNLSPGNTIYF.

The CDR3 DNA follows: TGTGCCAGCAGCTCAGGCAGGGCGGGGGGCTACACCTTC. Translating gives CASSSGRAGGYTF. The chain links TRBV7-8 to TRBJ1-2; possibly TRBD1 for D (5 bases). The CDR3 is made up of 13 amino acids. V lost 4 bases and J lost 8, with 14 bases in between. The germline V gene has CDR1 SGHVS and CDR2 FQNEAQ.

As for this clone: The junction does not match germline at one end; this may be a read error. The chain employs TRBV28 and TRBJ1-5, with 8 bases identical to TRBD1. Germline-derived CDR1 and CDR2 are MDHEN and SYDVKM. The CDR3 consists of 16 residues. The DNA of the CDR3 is TGTGCCGGCAGTTTACCCGACAGGGGCTTGGGGCAGCCCCAGCATTTT. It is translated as CAGSLPDRGLGQPQHF.

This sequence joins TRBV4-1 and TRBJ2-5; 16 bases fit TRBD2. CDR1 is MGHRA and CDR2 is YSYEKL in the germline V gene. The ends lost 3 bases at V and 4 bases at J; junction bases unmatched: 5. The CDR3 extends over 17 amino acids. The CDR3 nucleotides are TGCGCCAGCAGCCAGGGACTAGCGGGGGGGCTCGGAGAGACCCAGTACTTC. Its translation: CASSQGLAGGLGETQYF.

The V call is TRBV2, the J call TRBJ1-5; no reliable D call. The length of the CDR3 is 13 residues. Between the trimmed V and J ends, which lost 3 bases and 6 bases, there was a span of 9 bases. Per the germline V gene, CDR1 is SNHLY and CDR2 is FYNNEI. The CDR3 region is CASSEIGGQPQHF. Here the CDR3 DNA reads TGTGCCAGCAGTGAGATCGGTGGTCAGCCCCAGCATTTT. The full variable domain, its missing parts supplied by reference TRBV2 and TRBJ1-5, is EPEVTQTPSHQVTQMGQEVILRCVPISNHLYFYWYRQILGQKVEFLVSFYNNEISEKSEIFDDQFSVERPDGSNFTLKIRSTKLEDSAMYFCASSEIGGQPQHFGDGTRLSIL.

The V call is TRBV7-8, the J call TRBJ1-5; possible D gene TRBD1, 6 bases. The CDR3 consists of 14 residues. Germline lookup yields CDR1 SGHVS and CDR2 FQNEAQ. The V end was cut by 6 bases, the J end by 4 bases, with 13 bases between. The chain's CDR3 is CASSSNQGNQPQHF. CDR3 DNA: TGTGCCAGCAGTTCAAACCAGGGGAATCAGCCCCAGCATTTT.

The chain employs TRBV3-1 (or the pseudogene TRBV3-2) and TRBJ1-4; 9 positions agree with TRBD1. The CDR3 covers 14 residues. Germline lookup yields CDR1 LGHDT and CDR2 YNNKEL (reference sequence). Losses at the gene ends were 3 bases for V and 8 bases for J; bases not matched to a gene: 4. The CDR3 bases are TGTGCCAGCAGCCAGGGGACAGGGAAAGAAAAACTGTTTTTT. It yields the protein CASSQGTGKEKLFF.

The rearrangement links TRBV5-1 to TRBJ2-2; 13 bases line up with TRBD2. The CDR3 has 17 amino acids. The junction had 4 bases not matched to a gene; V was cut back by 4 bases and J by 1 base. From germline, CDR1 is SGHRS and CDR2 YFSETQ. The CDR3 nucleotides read TGCGCCAGCAGCCCAGGGACTAGCGGGAAGAACACCGGGGAGCTGTTTTTT. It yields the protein CASSPGTSGKNTGELFF.

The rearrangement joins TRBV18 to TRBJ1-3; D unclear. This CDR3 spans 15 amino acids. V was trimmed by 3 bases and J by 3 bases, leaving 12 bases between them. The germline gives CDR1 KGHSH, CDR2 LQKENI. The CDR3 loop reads CASSPVLTLGNTIYF. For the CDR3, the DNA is TGTGCCAGCTCACCCGTCCTAACCCTTGGAAACACCATATATTTT.

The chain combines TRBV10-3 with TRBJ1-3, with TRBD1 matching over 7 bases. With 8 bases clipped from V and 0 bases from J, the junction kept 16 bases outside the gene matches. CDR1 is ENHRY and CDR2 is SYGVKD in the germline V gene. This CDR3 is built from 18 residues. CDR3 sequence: CAIFGGGSRFRSGNTIYF. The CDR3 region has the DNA TGTGCCATCTTTGGAGGGGGCTCCAGATTCCGCTCTGGAAACACCATATATTTT.